This TCR beta chain was documented in a study of blood T cell repertoires in COVID-19. Study at large: From the United States, Italy and Spain came samples of acute and convalescent COVID-19. From T cells, B-cell-depleted T cells, or PBMCs came the material, which was cDNA or gDNA.

Trimming at V came to 5 bases and at J to 9 bases, leaving 7 bases not matched to a gene. This CDR3 contains 13 residues. The germline V gene has CDR1 MNHEY and CDR2 SVGEGT. Original handling: Amplifying reference gene primers gave estimates of nucleated cell counts. Assay: immunoSEQ multiplex PCR; the TCRdb copy retains only in-frame clones and omits some. V and J calls and clone size follow that table, whereas D and trimming were derived from the DNA. The table lists about 90,000 clones, about 88% of them singletons. This rearrangement joins TRBV6-2 or TRBV6-3 to TRBJ1-5, with 7 bases matching TRBD1. The source is a man older than 75 with acute or convalescent COVID-19. The specimen sequenced was peripheral blood. CDR3 loop: CASSRDSPAPQHF. CDR3 bases: TGTGCCAGCAGTCGGGACAGTCCCGCGCCCCAGCATTTT.